This entry lists 20 T cell receptor beta chains sequenced from one sample in a study of shared clonotypes between healthy human individuals. Data came from immunoSEQ multiplex PCR; TCRdb stores just in-frame clones and leaves some out. The sample shows 2 million to 2.5 million clones, more than 85% of them seen only once. Material for sequencing was naive CD4+ T cells from PBMCs. Described subset: CD45RA+ positively selected. Receptors originate from a young man in good health. Some clones in this sample may be carry-over from other donors' samples.

The chain is built from TRBV5-6 and TRBJ2-3, with D hard to call. Trimming shortened V by 2 bases and J by 7 bases, and 11 bases separated the two germline ends. The germline gives CDR1 SGHDT, CDR2 YYEEEE. The CDR3 has 13 amino acids. DNA for the CDR3: TGTGCCAGCAGCTTTTTAACCGCAAATACGCAGTATTTT. Residues: CASSFLTANTQYF.

The chain has TRBV7-2 and TRBJ2-6; D is perhaps TRBD1 (5 bases). Germline CDR1 reads SGHTA; CDR2 reads FQGNSA. Between the trimmed V and J ends, which lost 4 bases and 2 bases, there was a span of 9 bases. The CDR3 spans 15 residues. CDR3 bases: TGTGCCAGCAGCTCCCAGGGCGCTGGGGCCAACGTCCTGACTTTC. Translation gives CASSSQGAGANVLTF.

The chain is built from TRBV4-1 and TRBJ1-2, with no clear D. The CDR3 has 14 amino acids. Germline V lookup: CDR1 MGHRA, CDR2 YSYEKL. Deletions cut 0 bases from V and 8 bases from J, with 13 bases between. The CDR3 sequence is CASSQDVAGKGYTF. The CDR3 DNA follows: TGCGCCAGCAGCCAAGATGTAGCAGGTAAAGGCTACACCTTC.

This chain links TRBV7-9 with TRBJ2-3; D is undetermined. The CDR3 contains 16 residues. The germline V gene encodes CDR1 SEHNR and CDR2 FQNEAQ (reference sequence). V was clipped by 5 bases and J by 7 bases, with 22 bases between them. CDR3 sequence reads: CASSPPQDAMIHTQYF. For the CDR3, the DNA is TGTGCCAGCAGCCCCCCTCAGGACGCGATGATTCATACGCAGTATTTT.

With respect to this clone: This sample also contains other DNA sequences that code for the same CDR3. This rearrangement joins TRBV6-5 to TRBJ1-1, with D possibly being TRBD1 (5 bases). V was cut by 5 bases and J by 1 base, with 14 bases left in between. The germline CDR1 and CDR2 sequences are MNHEY and SVGAGI. The CDR3 extends over 15 amino acids. CDR3 protein: CASSRVRQGNTEAFF. The CDR3 DNA reads TGTGCCAGCAGTCGCGTGAGGCAGGGGAACACTGAAGCTTTCTTT.

The V call is TRBV11-2, the J call TRBJ2-7; 8 nucleotides match TRBD2. The CDR3 runs 15 residues. The J segment lost 2 bases and the V segment lost 5 bases, leaving 8 bases of the junction unmatched. Germline V lookup: CDR1 SGHAT, CDR2 FQNNGV. The CDR3 protein is CASSTPRGGTYEQYF. DNA of the CDR3: TGTGCCAGCAGCACCCCCCGCGGGGGGACCTACGAGCAGTACTTC.

V is TRBV29-1 and J is TRBJ1-4; TRBD1 matches at 7 bases. Germline loops: CDR1 SQVTM, CDR2 ANQGSEA. CDR3 length: 15 residues. Trimming at V came to 4 bases and at J to 3 bases, leaving 8 bases not matched to a gene. The CDR3 DNA sequence: TGCAGCGTTGGAGCTAGACAGGGCCCTAATGAAAAACTGTTTTTT. This codes for CSVGARQGPNEKLFF.

The V and J genes are TRBV18 and TRBJ1-2; 12 nucleotides line up with TRBD1. This CDR3 has 17 residues. Germline CDR1 KGHSH, CDR2 LQKENI. V gave up 6 bases and J gave up 4 bases; unmatched junction bases: 12. The CDR3 here is CASSPPGQGADTYGYTF. CDR3 DNA sequence: TGTGCCAGCTCCCCCCCGGGACAGGGGGCTGATACCTATGGCTACACCTTC.

A remark on this clone: Its ends do not fully match the called genes, so a read error is possible. The V call is TRBV5-4, the J call TRBJ2-7, with D perhaps TRBD1 or TRBD2 (5 bases each). Germline V lookup: CDR1 SGHNT, CDR2 YYREEE (reference sequence). CDR3 length: 12 amino acids. The CDR3 reads CASTQTSGTPVF. In nucleotides, the CDR3 is TGTGCCAGCACTCAAACCTCCGGGACCCCTGTCTTC.

The table lists this clone with a count of one. J is TRBJ1-1 and V is TRBV9; TRBD1 aligns across 9 bases. The ends lost 4 bases at V and 9 bases at J; junction bases unmatched: 13. CDR3 length equals 15 residues. Germline V gene data show CDR1 as SGDLS and CDR2 as YYNGEE. As DNA, the CDR3 is TGTGCCAGCAGCCCAGAAAGCCCGGGACAGGGAAAAGCTTTCTTT. Its translation: CASSPESPGQGKAFF.

This clone was counted a single time. The V call is TRBV5-1, the J call TRBJ2-7; TRBD2 matches 7 bases. Per the germline V gene, CDR1 is SGHRS and CDR2 is YFSETQ. There are 15 residues in the CDR3. After removal of 0 bases from V and 1 base from J, the junction contained 4 bases not matched to a gene. The chain's CDR3 is CASSLEGGPSYEQYF. The CDR3, as DNA: TGCGCCAGCAGCTTGGAGGGAGGGCCATCCTACGAGCAGTACTTC.

The CDR3 is CASSFNGVRGYTF. In nucleotides, the CDR3 is TGTGCCAGCAGTTTTAATGGGGTTCGGGGCTACACCTTC. This chain joins TRBV6-1 and TRBJ1-2, with D unresolved. Germline CDR1 MNHNS, CDR2 SASEGT. The CDR3 runs to 13 residues. Deletions cut 5 bases from V and 8 bases from J, with 15 bases between.

The chain uses TRBV5-5 and TRBJ2-1; D might be TRBD1 or TRBD2, each matching 5 bases. CDR3 length: 16 amino acids. V was shortened by 4 bases and J by 0 bases, with 14 bases between the two germline ends. Germline V gene lookup returns CDR1 SGHKS and CDR2 YYEKEE (reference sequence). The CDR3 DNA sequence: TGTGCCAGCAGCCCTGGGACGGGGAGCTCCTACAATGAGCAGTTCTTC. It codes for CASSPGTGSSYNEQFF. The full variable domain, rest sourced from reference TRBV5-5 and TRBJ2-1, is DAGVTQSPTHLIKTRGQQVTLRCSPISGHKSVSWYQQVLGQGPQFIFQYYEKEERGRGNFPDRFSARQFPNYSSELNVNALLLGDSALYLCASSPGTGSSYNEQFFGPGTRLTVL.

The rearrangement joins TRBV7-3 to TRBJ1-3; 7 bases map to TRBD1. Germline CDR1 reads SGHTA; CDR2 reads FQGTGA. This CDR3 comprises 15 residues. V was clipped by 3 bases and J by 2 bases; unmatched bases: 4. CDR3 nucleotide sequence: TGTGCCAGCAGCTTTGATGGGACAGCTGGAAACACCATATATTTT. This sequence encodes CASSFDGTAGNTIYF.

The J gene is TRBJ2-4, the V gene TRBV6-1; a possible D gene is TRBD2 (5 bases). V was clipped by 2 bases and J by 2 bases, with 13 bases between them. The CDR3 contains 16 residues. CDR1 MNHNS and CDR2 SASEGT come from the germline V gene. CDR3: CASSEQPLASKNIQYF. DNA of the CDR3: TGTGCCAGCAGTGAACAGCCCCTAGCCTCCAAAAACATTCAGTACTTC.

The J gene is TRBJ1-1, the V gene TRBV5-5; TRBD1 might be the D (5 bases). Trimming left V 4 bases short and J 5 bases short, with 21 bases between. Germline V gives CDR1 SGHKS, CDR2 YYEKEE (reference sequence). This CDR3 contains 16 residues. The CDR3 DNA is TGTGCCAGCAGCACCCGGGACTCAAGATGGGGGACTGAAGCTTTCTTT. Protein sequence: CASSTRDSRWGTEAFF.

This clone was recorded once. V and J are TRBV28 and TRBJ2-5; TRBD1 matches at 7 bases. This CDR3 has 13 amino acids. CDR1 and CDR2 (germline): MDHEN, SYDVKM. Germline trimming cut 4 bases from V and 4 bases from J; bases unmatched to any gene: 3. CDR3 amino acids: CASSSGQIETQYF. The CDR3 DNA sequence: TGTGCCAGCAGTTCGGGACAGATAGAGACCCAGTACTTC.

This clone was picked up one time. V is TRBV7-3 and J is TRBJ2-2; 7 bases agree with TRBD2. CDR1 and CDR2 (germline): SGHTA, FQGTGA. Trimming at V came to 5 bases and at J to 5 bases, leaving 11 bases not matched to a gene. The CDR3 is 16 amino acids. The CDR3 bases are TGTGCCAGCAGCCCGGTGGGGGGAGCGGGGACCGGGGAGCTGTTTTTT. It specifies CASSPVGGAGTGELFF.

Of note for this clone: This same CDR3 is encoded by further DNA sequences in the sample. The chain uses TRBV9 and TRBJ2-1; no clear D. Germline-derived CDR1 and CDR2 are SGDLS and YYNGEE. CDR3 size: 14 residues. Trimming stripped 0 bases from V and 2 bases from J, with 6 bases between. The CDR3: CASSVATPYNEQFF. The CDR3, as DNA: TGTGCCAGCAGCGTAGCAACGCCCTACAATGAGCAGTTCTTC.

This chain links TRBV6-6 with TRBJ2-5; D is perhaps TRBD1 or TRBD2 (5 bases each). CDR3 length equals 14 residues. Looked up from germline, CDR1 is MNHNY and CDR2 is SVGAGI (reference sequence). Trimming pared 1 base from V and 3 bases from J, leaving 9 bases between. As DNA, the CDR3 is TGTGCCAGCAGTTACTTGGGACGTAAAGAGACCCAGTACTTC. Translating gives CASSYLGRKETQYF.